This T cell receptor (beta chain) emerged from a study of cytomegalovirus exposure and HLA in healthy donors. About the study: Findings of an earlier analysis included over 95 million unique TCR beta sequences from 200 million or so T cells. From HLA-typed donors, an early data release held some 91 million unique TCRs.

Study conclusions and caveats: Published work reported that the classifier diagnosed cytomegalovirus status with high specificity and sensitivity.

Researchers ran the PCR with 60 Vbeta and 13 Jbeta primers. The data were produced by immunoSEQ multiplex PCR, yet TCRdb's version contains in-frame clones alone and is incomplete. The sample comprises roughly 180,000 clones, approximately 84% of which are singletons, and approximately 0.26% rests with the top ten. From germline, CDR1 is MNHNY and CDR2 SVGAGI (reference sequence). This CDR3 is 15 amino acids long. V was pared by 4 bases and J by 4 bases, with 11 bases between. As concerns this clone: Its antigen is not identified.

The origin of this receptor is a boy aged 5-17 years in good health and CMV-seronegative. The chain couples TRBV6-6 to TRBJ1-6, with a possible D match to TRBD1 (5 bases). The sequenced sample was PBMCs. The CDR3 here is CASSFRTPYNSPLHF. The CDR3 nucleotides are TGTGCCAGCAGTTTCCGGACACCTTATAATTCACCCCTCCACTTT.